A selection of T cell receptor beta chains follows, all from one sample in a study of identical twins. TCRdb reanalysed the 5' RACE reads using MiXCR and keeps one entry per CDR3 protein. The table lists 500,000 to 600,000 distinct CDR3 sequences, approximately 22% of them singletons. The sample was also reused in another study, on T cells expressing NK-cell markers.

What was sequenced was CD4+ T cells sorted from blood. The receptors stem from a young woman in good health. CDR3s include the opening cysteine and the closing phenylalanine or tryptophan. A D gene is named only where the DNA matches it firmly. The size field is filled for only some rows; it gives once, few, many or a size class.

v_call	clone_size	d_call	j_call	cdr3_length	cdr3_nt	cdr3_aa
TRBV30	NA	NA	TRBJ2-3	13	TGTGCCTGGCAATATACAGCGAGAGATACGCAGTATTTT	CAWQYTARDTQYF
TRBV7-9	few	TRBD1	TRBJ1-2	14	TGTGCCAGCAGCTACAGGGGGAGGGACTATGGCTACACCTTC	CASSYRGRDYGYTF
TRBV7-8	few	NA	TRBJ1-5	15	TGTGCCAGCAGCTCGGAAGTGGTGCGCAATCAGCCCCAGCATTTT	CASSSEVVRNQPQHF
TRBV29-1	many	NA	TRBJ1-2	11	TGCAGCGTTGGGACTGTCTATGGCTACACCTTC	CSVGTVYGYTF
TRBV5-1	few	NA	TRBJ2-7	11	TGCGCCAGCAGCAATAGACAGGTGGAGTACTTC	CASSNRQVEYF
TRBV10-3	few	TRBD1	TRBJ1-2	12	TGTGCCACCTCGGGACAGGGAAGCGGCTACACCTTC	CATSGQGSGYTF
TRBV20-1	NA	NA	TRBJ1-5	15	TGCAGTGCCTTCAGGGGCGGGATTAGCAATCAGCCCCAGCATTTT	CSAFRGGISNQPQHF
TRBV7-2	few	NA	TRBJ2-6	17	TGTGCCAGCAGCAGACAGCTTTTTAGCTCTGGGGCCAACGTCCTGACTTTC	CASSRQLFSSGANVLTF
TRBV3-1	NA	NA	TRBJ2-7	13	TGTGCCAGCAGCCAGTCTGCGCGCCCGGAGCAGTACTTC	CASSQSARPEQYF
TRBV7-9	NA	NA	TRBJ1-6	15	TGTGCCAGCAGCTTTGGGGGGACCAATAATTCACCCCTCCACTTT	CASSFGGTNNSPLHF
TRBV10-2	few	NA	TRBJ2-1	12	TGCGCCAGCAGTGAGCCTGTGGGTGAGCAGTTCTTC	CASSEPVGEQFF
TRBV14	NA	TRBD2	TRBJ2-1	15	TGTGCCAGCACACCACTGGGCGCGGGAGTCAATGAGCAGTTCTTC	CASTPLGAGVNEQFF
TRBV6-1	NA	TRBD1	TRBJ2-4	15	TGTGCCAGCTCCGGCTCCGGGACAGGGAAAAACATTCAGTACTTC	CASSGSGTGKNIQYF
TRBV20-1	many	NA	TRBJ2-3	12	TGCAGTGCTAGAAGGGGGGGAGATACGCAGTATTTT	CSARRGGDTQYF
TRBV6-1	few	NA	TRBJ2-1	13	TGTGCCAGCAGTGAGGGGCAGGGCGGAGAGCAGTTCTTC	CASSEGQGGEQFF
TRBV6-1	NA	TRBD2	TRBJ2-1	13	TGTGCCAGCTTCCACAGCGGGACGGACGTCCAGTTCTTC	CASFHSGTDVQFF
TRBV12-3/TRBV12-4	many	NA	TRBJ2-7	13	TGTGCCAGCACTACTGACGGGCCCTACGAGCAGTACTTC	CASTTDGPYEQYF
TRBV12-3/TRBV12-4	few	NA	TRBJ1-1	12	TGTGCCAGCGGGTATGGACAGAGTGAAGCTTTCTTT	CASGYGQSEAFF
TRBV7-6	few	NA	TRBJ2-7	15	TGTGCCAGCAGCTTAGCTCCCGCAGTCACCCACGAGCAGTACTTC	CASSLAPAVTHEQYF
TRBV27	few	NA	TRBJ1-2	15	TGTGCCAGCAGTTTAGACCCACTACAAGTCTATGGCTACACCTTC	CASSLDPLQVYGYTF
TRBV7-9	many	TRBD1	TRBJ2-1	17	TGTGCCAGCAGCTTAGCCCGGACAGGGTCGGTTGGGCGAGAGCAGTTCTTC	CASSLARTGSVGREQFF
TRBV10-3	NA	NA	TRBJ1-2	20	TGTGCCATCAGTGAGGGCCCTCTTCGGTCAGGGGAAGGATCTAACTATGGCTACACCTTC	CAISEGPLRSGEGSNYGYTF
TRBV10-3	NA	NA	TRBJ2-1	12	TGTGCCATCAGTTTGGGTGAGGGTGAGCAGTTCTTC	CAISLGEGEQFF
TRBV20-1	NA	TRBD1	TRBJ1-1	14	TGCAGTGCTGGACGGACAGGGGAGAACACTGAAGCTTTCTTT	CSAGRTGENTEAFF
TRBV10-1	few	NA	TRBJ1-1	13	TGCGCCAGCAGTGCCGGAGGGGAAAACGAAGCTTTCTTT	CASSAGGENEAFF
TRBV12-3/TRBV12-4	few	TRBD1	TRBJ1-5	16	TGTGCCAGCAGCCTTTACGGGGACAGCTTAAATCAGCCCCAGCATTTT	CASSLYGDSLNQPQHF
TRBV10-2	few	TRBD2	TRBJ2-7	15	TGCGCCAGCAGTGAGGGCGGGAGGCCATCCTACGAGCAGTACTTC	CASSEGGRPSYEQYF
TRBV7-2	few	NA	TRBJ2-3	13	TGTGCCAGCAGTCCAGGGTCCCCAGATACGCAGTATTTT	CASSPGSPDTQYF
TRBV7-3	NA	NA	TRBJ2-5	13	TGTGCCAGCAGCTTATCCCAGAGGGAGACCCAGTACTTC	CASSLSQRETQYF
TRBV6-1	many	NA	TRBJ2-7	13	TGTGCCAGCAGTCGGCAGGGCCGCTACGAGCAGTACTTC	CASSRQGRYEQYF
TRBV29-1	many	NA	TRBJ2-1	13	TGCAGCGTAGAAGGGAGCTCCTACAATGAGCAGTTCTTC	CSVEGSSYNEQFF
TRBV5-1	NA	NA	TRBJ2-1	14	TGCGCCAGCAGCTTGGTGGACTCTAGAGGGGAGCAGTTCTTC	CASSLVDSRGEQFF
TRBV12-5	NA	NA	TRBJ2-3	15	TGTGCTAGTGCAGACATCGGTCGATCCACAGATACGCAGTATTTT	CASADIGRSTDTQYF
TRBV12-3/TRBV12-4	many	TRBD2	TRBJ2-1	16	TGTGCCAGCAGTTTCTCGACTAGCGGAGCCTACAATGAGCAGTTCTTC	CASSFSTSGAYNEQFF
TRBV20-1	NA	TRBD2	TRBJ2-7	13	TGCAGTGCCTCCGGGACTAGCGGTGTCGAGCAGTACTTC	CSASGTSGVEQYF
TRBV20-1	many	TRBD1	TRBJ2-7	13	TGCAGTGCTAACCGGGACAGTAGCTACGAGCAGTACTTC	CSANRDSSYEQYF
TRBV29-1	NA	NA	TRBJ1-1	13	TGCAGCGCCAAGCGGACTTTAAACACTGAAGCTTTCTTT	CSAKRTLNTEAFF
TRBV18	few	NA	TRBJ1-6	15	TGTGCCAGCTCACTAGGGGTTCCGGATAATTCACCCCTCCACTTT	CASSLGVPDNSPLHF
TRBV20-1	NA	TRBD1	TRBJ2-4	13	TGCAGTGCTGACCGGGACAGCAAAAACATTCAGTACTTC	CSADRDSKNIQYF
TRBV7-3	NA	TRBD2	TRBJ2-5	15	TGTGCCAGCAGCCCGCGAGCGGGGCCGGGAGAGACCCAGTACTTC	CASSPRAGPGETQYF
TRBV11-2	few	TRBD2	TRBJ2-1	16	TGTGCCAGCAGACCATCCACCGGGACTAGCGGGAGGGCTCGGTTCTTC	CASRPSTGTSGRARFF
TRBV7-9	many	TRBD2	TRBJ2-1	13	TGTGCCAGCAGTTTAGCGGGAGGGAATGAGCAGTTCTTC	CASSLAGGNEQFF
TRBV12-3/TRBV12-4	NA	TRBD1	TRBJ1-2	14	TGTGCCAGCAAACCATCTGGACAGGGATATGGCTACATCTTC	CASKPSGQGYGYIF
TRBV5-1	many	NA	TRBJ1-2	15	TGCGCCAGCAGCTTGGACAGGAGAGCTAACTATGGCTACACCTTC	CASSLDRRANYGYTF
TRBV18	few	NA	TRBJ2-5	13	TGTGCCAGCTCACCATCAGAACAAGAGACCCAGTACTTC	CASSPSEQETQYF
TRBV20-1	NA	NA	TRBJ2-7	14	TGCAGTGCTTTCCCCGACAGTTTTCCCTACGAGCAGTACTTC	CSAFPDSFPYEQYF
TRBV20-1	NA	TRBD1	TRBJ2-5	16	TGCAGTGTCGAAGGCCCGGGACAGGGGACCCGTAAGACCCAGTACTTC	CSVEGPGQGTRKTQYF
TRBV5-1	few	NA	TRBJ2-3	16	TGCGCCAGCAGCCACACTCTCACCGGGGGGCGAGATACGCAGTATTTT	CASSHTLTGGRDTQYF
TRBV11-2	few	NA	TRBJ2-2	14	TGTGCCAGCAGCTTAGCGGGGGCGGCCGGGGAGCTGTTTTTT	CASSLAGAAGELFF